This T cell receptor (beta chain) was captured in a study of blood T cell repertoires in COVID-19 (dated by TCRdb to 2020 to 2022). Regarding the study in general: Collaborator samples came from the United States, Italy and Spain and covered acute and convalescent phases of COVID-19. Samples were obtained from the ongoing ImmuneRACE study (first 160 participants) and from 1,254 subjects provided by 6 global collaborators. The repertoires were released in a freely available public database intended as a resource for research on the immune response to SARS-CoV-2. The material from the prospective study consisted of cDNA or gDNA derived from T cells, B-cell-depleted T cells, or PBMCs. The dataset comprised deeply sampled blood TCRbeta repertoires from subjects exposed to, actively infected with, or recovered from COVID-19. Nearly every sample came with metadata listing a de-identified subject ID, COVID-19 status, age in years and sex. Where available, HLA class I and class II types were taken from metadata supplied by the sample provider and were not determined by assay-based typing.

The CDR3 sequence holds 13 residues, the cysteine and phenylalanine included. The CDR3 DNA has 39 bases and is translated from base 1. V is shortened by 5 bases, J by 2 bases, and the region joining them spans 7 bases. The germline V gene gives CDR1 as MDHEN and CDR2 as SYDVKM. The full study reports these points: The quantity of clinical and demographic metadata differed by source and by participant and was supplied without curation.

Enrolling through a virtual design, the prospective study's participants ranged in age from roughly 18 to 89 years and lived across about two dozen United States geographic areas. Cohort assignment in the prospective study relied on participant-reported clinical history from a screening survey and a study questionnaire. Recovered participants in ImmuneRACE Cohort 3 were defined by two consecutive negative NP/OP PCR tests, clearance by a healthcare professional, or resolution of symptoms. In the prospective study, whole blood, serum and a nasopharyngeal or oropharyngeal swab were collected from each participant by mobile phlebotomists. Over an approximately 2-month period, participants in the prospective study had the option of providing additional blood draws and questionnaires. Prospective study blood samples were shipped either frozen or at room temperature before DNA extraction. TCRbeta CDR3 regions were amplified from genomic DNA by means of the immunoSEQ Assay, a bias-controlled multiplex PCR. Under the source paper's analysis protocol: Nucleated cell counts per sample were estimated from amplification of reference gene primers within the assay. To quantify the absolute abundance of each unique TCRbeta CDR3 rearrangement, sequence reads were collapsed and filtered. Productive Simpson clonality was computed per sample as the square root of Simpson's diversity index over productive rearrangements. As stored in TCRdb, this immuneACCESS dataset retains in-frame rearrangements with V and J assigned. A fraction of the clones does not appear; measured against another copy, unresolved V genes explain less than half of the discrepancy, and the remainder lacks a known reason. That table furnishes V, J and clone size, whereas the DNA furnished D and trimming. The table for this sample lists a few hundred thousand clones; 85% of them were counted only once. Roughly a sixth of the sample rests with the top ten.

On this clone itself: Its antigen specificity is not known. No quality values exist for individual bases; no much larger clone is one base distant.

Sequenced: PBMCs or T cells enriched from blood (not recorded which). The chain uses TRBV28 and TRBJ1-5; no D gene is confidently identified. The sequence was obtained from a man aged 35 to 55 who had recovered from COVID-19. Read as DNA, the sequence is TGTGCCAGCAGTCCCCGGGGCAATCAGCCCCAGCATTTT. Its coded protein is CASSPRGNQPQHF.